The rows below give T cell receptor beta chains drawn from one sample of a study of blood T cell repertoires in COVID-19. The method was immunoSEQ multiplex PCR; TCRdb's version includes in-frame clones alone and lacks a portion of them. The sample comprises 130,000 to 150,000 clones, around four fifths of which are singletons, and less than 7% rests with the top ten. The sequenced sample was PBMCs or T cells enriched from blood (not recorded which). Every receptor here comes from a woman in her forties who had recovered from COVID-19. The CDR3 runs from the conserved cysteine through the conserved F or W. D genes are given only for firm matches. Size values are once, few and many counts, or a class for expanded clones, and some rows have none.

CDR3 length: 15; J gene: TRBJ2-5; D gene: -; clone size: -; V gene: TRBV12-2; CDR3 DNA: TGTGCAAGTCGCTTCTATCAGGGTTTAGGAGAGACCCAGTACTTC; CDR3 protein: CASRFYQGLGETQYF
CDR3 length: 13; J gene: TRBJ2-5; D gene: -; clone size: few; V gene: TRBV7-9; CDR3 DNA: TGTGCCAGCAGCCCGGAGAGCGAGGAGACCCAGTACTTC; CDR3 protein: CASSPESEETQYF
CDR3 length: 15; J gene: TRBJ2-7; D gene: -; clone size: -; V gene: TRBV5-6; CDR3 DNA: TGTGCCAGCAGCTTACCACCGGGACTTACCTACGAGCAGTACTTC; CDR3 protein: CASSLPPGLTYEQYF
CDR3 length: 17; J gene: TRBJ1-6; D gene: -; clone size: -; V gene: TRBV5-1; CDR3 DNA: TGCGCCAGCAGCTTGGAAGGGGAAAACCGCTATAATTCACCCCTCCACTTT; CDR3 protein: CASSLEGENRYNSPLHF
CDR3 length: 14; J gene: TRBJ2-7; D gene: TRBD1; clone size: -; V gene: TRBV5-1; CDR3 DNA: TGCGCCAGCAGTTCCCTCCGACAGGGGGACGAGCAGTACTTC; CDR3 protein: CASSSLRQGDEQYF
CDR3 length: 15; J gene: TRBJ2-1; D gene: -; clone size: -; V gene: TRBV7-8; CDR3 DNA: TGTGCCAGCAGCTTAGCCTCGGGATTACTCTCGGGGCAGTTCTTC; CDR3 protein: CASSLASGLLSGQFF
CDR3 length: 14; J gene: TRBJ1-1; D gene: TRBD1; clone size: -; V gene: TRBV5-1; CDR3 DNA: TGCGCCAGCAGCTTCGCGGGACAGGACACTGAAGCTTTCTTT; CDR3 protein: CASSFAGQDTEAFF
CDR3 length: 14; J gene: TRBJ1-2; D gene: -; clone size: -; V gene: TRBV6-4; CDR3 DNA: TGTGCCAGCAGTCCAGGAGGGGGGGACTATGGCTACACCTTC; CDR3 protein: CASSPGGGDYGYTF
CDR3 length: 13; J gene: TRBJ1-5; D gene: TRBD1; clone size: -; V gene: TRBV6-4; CDR3 DNA: TGTGCCAGCAGCGCCGACAGGGCTCAGCCCCAGCATTTT; CDR3 protein: CASSADRAQPQHF
CDR3 length: 17; J gene: TRBJ2-2; D gene: TRBD1; clone size: -; V gene: TRBV23-1; CDR3 DNA: TGCGCCAGCAGTCATTTAGGGACAGCACAAAACACCGGGGAGCTGTTTTTT; CDR3 protein: CASSHLGTAQNTGELFF
CDR3 length: 15; J gene: TRBJ2-1; D gene: TRBD2; clone size: -; V gene: TRBV5-1; CDR3 DNA: TGCGCCAGCAGCCTGCGGGAGAGCTCCTACAATGAGCAGTTCTTC; CDR3 protein: CASSLRESSYNEQFF
CDR3 length: 13; J gene: TRBJ2-1; D gene: TRBD2; clone size: -; V gene: TRBV10-3; CDR3 DNA: TGTGCCGTAGGGACTAGCGGGGTGAATGAGCAGTTCTTC; CDR3 protein: CAVGTSGVNEQFF
CDR3 length: 13; J gene: TRBJ2-5; D gene: -; clone size: -; V gene: TRBV7-6; CDR3 DNA: TGTGCCAGCAGCTCAGCCTTTCAAGAGACCCAGTACTTC; CDR3 protein: CASSSAFQETQYF
CDR3 length: 14; J gene: TRBJ1-1; D gene: -; clone size: -; V gene: TRBV15; CDR3 DNA: TGTGCCACCAGCAGAGATTCTGGGCCAGGTGAAGCTTTCTTT; CDR3 protein: CATSRDSGPGEAFF
CDR3 length: 16; J gene: TRBJ1-1; D gene: TRBD1; clone size: -; V gene: TRBV29-1; CDR3 DNA: TGCAGAGTCCTGCCGGAAGACAGGGGTACGGGGACTGAAGCTTTCTTT; CDR3 protein: CRVLPEDRGTGTEAFF
CDR3 length: 16; J gene: TRBJ2-3; D gene: -; clone size: few; V gene: TRBV11-2; CDR3 DNA: TGTGCCAGCAGCTTCCAGGGGCGCGGAGGCACAGATACGCAGTATTTT; CDR3 protein: CASSFQGRGGTDTQYF
CDR3 length: 13; J gene: TRBJ2-1; D gene: -; clone size: -; V gene: TRBV12-3/TRBV12-4; CDR3 DNA: TGTGCCAGCTTGCGGGGCTCCTACAATGAGCAGTTCTTC; CDR3 protein: CASLRGSYNEQFF
CDR3 length: 14; J gene: TRBJ2-7; D gene: TRBD2; clone size: -; V gene: TRBV13; CDR3 DNA: TGTGCCAGCAGCTCGGGGACTAGCGGCTACGAGCAGTACTTC; CDR3 protein: CASSSGTSGYEQYF
CDR3 length: 14; J gene: TRBJ2-7; D gene: TRBD2; clone size: -; V gene: TRBV6-5; CDR3 DNA: TGTGCCAGCAGCACTAGCGGGTCCACCTACGAGCAGTACTTC; CDR3 protein: CASSTSGSTYEQYF
CDR3 length: 14; J gene: TRBJ1-1; D gene: -; clone size: -; V gene: TRBV5-6; CDR3 DNA: TGTGCCAGCAGCTTGCAGGGCACCAACACTGAAGCTTTCTTT; CDR3 protein: CASSLQGTNTEAFF
CDR3 length: 14; J gene: TRBJ1-1; D gene: -; clone size: -; V gene: TRBV28; CDR3 DNA: TGTGCCAGCAGTTTAGTGGCACCGGGGACTGAAGCTTTCTTT; CDR3 protein: CASSLVAPGTEAFF
CDR3 length: 15; J gene: TRBJ2-7; D gene: -; clone size: -; V gene: TRBV27; CDR3 DNA: TGTGCCAGCAGCATCGGTTTGGGGGCAGCCTACGAGCAGTACTTC; CDR3 protein: CASSIGLGAAYEQYF
CDR3 length: 16; J gene: TRBJ1-2; D gene: TRBD1; clone size: -; V gene: TRBV7-8; CDR3 DNA: TGTGCCAGCAGCTTAGCTCCACAGGGGGTCGGCGGTGGCTACACCTTC; CDR3 protein: CASSLAPQGVGGGYTF
CDR3 length: 14; J gene: TRBJ1-6; D gene: TRBD1; clone size: -; V gene: TRBV6-5; CDR3 DNA: TGTGCCAGCAGTTTGGACAGGGCCGGTTCACCCCTCCACTTT; CDR3 protein: CASSLDRAGSPLHF
CDR3 length: 14; J gene: TRBJ1-3; D gene: -; clone size: -; V gene: TRBV7-8; CDR3 DNA: TGTGCCAGCAGCTTAGTGGCAGGGGGAAACACCATATATTTT; CDR3 protein: CASSLVAGGNTIYF
CDR3 length: 12; J gene: TRBJ2-5; D gene: -; clone size: -; V gene: TRBV3-1/TRBV3-2; CDR3 DNA: TGTGCCAGCAGATCAGATAAAGAGACCCAGTACTTC; CDR3 protein: CASRSDKETQYF
CDR3 length: 13; J gene: TRBJ1-1; D gene: -; clone size: -; V gene: TRBV6-4; CDR3 DNA: TGTGCCAGCAGTGCCGGACAGAACACTGAAGCTTTCTTT; CDR3 protein: CASSAGQNTEAFF
CDR3 length: 11; J gene: TRBJ2-7; D gene: -; clone size: -; V gene: TRBV27; CDR3 DNA: TGTGCCAGCAGTCGCGGGGCGTCCGAGTACTTC; CDR3 protein: CASSRGASEYF
CDR3 length: 16; J gene: TRBJ1-1; D gene: TRBD1; clone size: -; V gene: TRBV5-1; CDR3 DNA: TGCGCCAGCAGCTCAGGACAGGGCTTGAGGAACACTGAAGCTTTCTTT; CDR3 protein: CASSSGQGLRNTEAFF
CDR3 length: 16; J gene: TRBJ1-5; D gene: -; clone size: -; V gene: TRBV5-6; CDR3 DNA: TGTGCCAGCAGCTTGGCAGGGTCCCCTAGCAATCAGCCCCAGCATTTT; CDR3 protein: CASSLAGSPSNQPQHF
CDR3 length: 15; J gene: TRBJ2-2; D gene: -; clone size: -; V gene: TRBV7-7; CDR3 DNA: TGTGCCAGCAGCTTCGGACTATCTGGGACCGGGGAGCTGTTTTTT; CDR3 protein: CASSFGLSGTGELFF
CDR3 length: 14; J gene: TRBJ1-5; D gene: -; clone size: -; V gene: TRBV5-1; CDR3 DNA: TGCGCCAGCAGTTGGGGGGGTGGAAATCAGCCCCAGCATTTT; CDR3 protein: CASSWGGGNQPQHF
CDR3 length: 13; J gene: TRBJ1-1; D gene: TRBD1; clone size: -; V gene: TRBV2; CDR3 DNA: TGTGCCAGCTCTACAGGGGTGAGCACTGAAGCTTTCTTT; CDR3 protein: CASSTGVSTEAFF
CDR3 length: 16; J gene: TRBJ2-2; D gene: TRBD1; clone size: few; V gene: TRBV4-2; CDR3 DNA: TGTGCCAGCAGCCAAGATCACAGGGGGTTAACCGGGGAGCTGTTTTTT; CDR3 protein: CASSQDHRGLTGELFF